The 22 T cell receptor beta chains below were found in one sample sequenced in a study of technical replicates of blood from a handful of donors. Method: immunoSEQ multiplex PCR; TCRdb's copy keeps in-frame clones and lacks some. Here the sample spans approximately 76,000 clones, more than 85% being singletons. Sequencing was performed on T cells isolated from PBMCs. These receptors all come from a human donor in good health.

The V gene is TRBV14, the J gene TRBJ2-7, with D perhaps matching TRBD2 (5 bases). The V gene's germline CDR1 is SGHDN and CDR2 FVKESK. The CDR3 sequence is 13 residues long. V was pared by 1 base and J by 7 bases, with 11 bases between. Here the CDR3 DNA reads TGTGCCAGCAGCCAAGGTCGGTCGGGGGAGCAGTACTTC. Encoded protein: CASSQGRSGEQYF.

This clone showed up just once. This CDR3 is CASSPVTGDQPQHF. The CDR3 bases are TGTGCCAGCTCACCAGTGACAGGGGATCAGCCCCAGCATTTT. This rearrangement joins TRBV18 to TRBJ1-5; TRBD1 matches 8 bases. The CDR3 totals 14 residues. The germline V gene has CDR1 KGHSH and CDR2 LQKENI. V shed 2 bases, J shed 5 bases, and the junction held 2 bases outside the gene matches. The entire variable domain, with the rest obtained from reference TRBV18 and TRBJ1-5, is as follows: NAGVMQNPRHLVRRRGQEARLRCSPMKGHSHVYWYRQLPEEGLKFMVYLQKENIIDESGMPKERFSAEFPKEGPSILRIQQVVRGDSAAYFCASSPVTGDQPQHFGDGTRLSIL.

This sequence joins TRBV4-1 and TRBJ1-5; the D gene is possibly TRBD1 (5 bases). Germline V CDR1 and CDR2: MGHRA, YSYEKL. V was cut by 0 bases and J by 5 bases, with 14 bases left in between. CDR3 length equals 16 residues. This CDR3 reads CASSQESVRADQPQHF. Here the CDR3 DNA reads TGCGCCAGCAGCCAAGAATCGGTCAGGGCCGATCAGCCCCAGCATTTT.

This chain connects TRBV28 to TRBJ1-3, with D unresolved. V was trimmed by 3 bases and J by 2 bases, leaving 8 bases between them. Germline V lookup: CDR1 MDHEN, CDR2 SYDVKM. This CDR3 has 14 amino acids. The CDR3 nucleotides read TGTGCCAGCAGTTTTCAGGTGGCTGGAAACACCATATATTTT. It yields the protein CASSFQVAGNTIYF.

This chain uses TRBV5-1 with TRBJ2-5, with D perhaps TRBD1 (7 bases). This CDR3 comprises 13 residues. Looked up from germline, CDR1 is SGHRS and CDR2 is YFSETQ. The germline V and J ends were trimmed by 7 bases and 0 bases, with 10 bases remaining between them. This CDR3 is CASGRGDQETQYF. CDR3 DNA: TGCGCCAGCGGCAGGGGGGACCAAGAGACCCAGTACTTC.

The chain recombines TRBV11-1 with TRBJ2-7; 10 bases are shared with TRBD2. V lost 4 bases to trimming and J lost 2 bases; unmatched junction nucleotides: 8. The length of the CDR3 is 16 residues. CDR1 and CDR2 from the germline V gene are SGHAT and FQDESV (reference sequence). The CDR3 DNA sequence: TGTGCCAGCAGCTCCCGCTGGACTAGCGGTCCCTACGAGCAGTACTTC. Its translation: CASSSRWTSGPYEQYF. The entire variable domain, with the rest obtained from reference TRBV11-1 and TRBJ2-7, is as follows: EAEVAQSPRYKITEKSQAVAFWCDPISGHATLYWYRQILGQGPELLVQFQDESVVDDSQLPKDRFSAERLKGVDSTLKIQPAELGDSAMYLCASSSRWTSGPYEQYFGPGTRLTVT.

The chain has TRBV12-1 and TRBJ2-7; the DNA was not used to check the table's D call, TRBD2. TRBV12-1 is flagged as a pseudogene. The CDR3 covers 15 residues. The CDR3 region is CASSFQRWAVYEQYF. In DNA, the CDR3 is TGTGCCAGCAGCTTTCAGCGGTGGGCGGTCTACGAGCAGTACTTC.

The chain combines TRBV6-1 with TRBJ2-3; no clear D. The CDR3 covers 12 residues. CDR1 is MNHNS, CDR2 SASEGT, per germline. The V and J ends lost 7 bases and 1 base respectively, with 6 bases between them. The CDR3, as DNA: TGTGCCAGCACTCTAGGCACAGATACGCAGTATTTT. This encodes CASTLGTDTQYF.

In its sample, this clone was seen once. The chain is built from TRBV28 and TRBJ2-3, with D perhaps matching TRBD2 (6 bases). The CDR3 spans 14 residues. From germline, CDR1 is MDHEN and CDR2 SYDVKM. V lost 6 bases to trimming and J lost 0 bases, with 10 bases between them. CDR3 sequence reads: CASREGTSTDTQYF. The CDR3 nucleotides read TGTGCCAGCAGAGAGGGGACTAGCACAGATACGCAGTATTTT.

The chain employs TRBV6-5 and TRBJ2-2; D unresolved. Trimming took off 7 bases at V and 1 base at J, with 10 bases between the two ends. Germline V gives CDR1 MNHEY, CDR2 SVGAGI. The CDR3 sequence is 14 residues long. This CDR3 is CASNEARNTGELFF. Here the CDR3 DNA reads TGTGCCAGCAATGAGGCGCGGAACACCGGGGAGCTGTTTTTT.

This clone has just a few counts. The chain joins TRBV2 to TRBJ1-6; 7 bases align to TRBD1. Per the germline V gene, CDR1 is SNHLY and CDR2 is FYNNEI. The CDR3 runs to 16 residues. V dropped 2 bases and J dropped 3; count of bases not matched to a gene: 4. DNA of the CDR3: TGTGCCAGCAGTGAACAGGGGGTAGGCTATAATTCACCCCTCCACTTT. This codes for CASSEQGVGYNSPLHF.

The chain carries TRBV19 and TRBJ1-2; TRBD1 matches 7 bases. Looked up from germline, CDR1 is LNHDA and CDR2 is SQIVND (reference sequence). The junction had 7 bases not matched to a gene; V was cut back by 5 bases and J by 1 base. CDR3 length: 15 residues. CDR3 residues: CASSVDRAGNYGYTF. Here the CDR3 DNA reads TGTGCCAGTAGTGTCGACAGGGCCGGTAACTATGGCTACACCTTC.

This chain joins TRBV6-5 and TRBJ2-3; 8 bases agree with TRBD1. The CDR3 runs 14 residues. Germline V gives CDR1 MNHEY, CDR2 SVGAGI. V gave up 4 bases and J gave up 3 bases; unmatched junction bases: 3. The CDR3 DNA reads TGTGCCAGCAGTTTAACAGGGGGAACAGATACGCAGTATTTT. It encodes CASSLTGGTDTQYF.

V and J are TRBV28 and TRBJ2-2, with 8 bases identical to TRBD1. With V trimmed by 3 bases and J by 5 bases, 5 bases remained unmatched. CDR1 is MDHEN and CDR2 is SYDVKM in the germline V gene. This CDR3 comprises 15 residues. The CDR3 loop is CASSFWDRLTGELFF. The CDR3 DNA follows: TGTGCCAGCAGTTTCTGGGACAGGCTAACCGGGGAGCTGTTTTTT.

The chain couples TRBV5-1 to TRBJ2-1, with no clear D. Germline V gene sequence: CDR1 SGHRS, CDR2 YFSETQ. The CDR3 runs to 11 residues. V lost 2 bases, J lost 6 bases, and 3 bases lay in between. The DNA for the CDR3 is TGCGCCAGCAGCTTCATCAATGAGCAGTTCTTC. Translating gives CASSFINEQFF.

The genes are TRBV30 and TRBJ1-5; D remains ambiguous. This CDR3 comprises 14 residues. Trimming removed 3 bases from V and 3 bases from J, with 12 bases in between. Per germline, CDR1 GTSNPN and CDR2 SVGIG (reference sequence). The CDR3 region has the DNA TGTGCCTGGAGCGGCAGCGCAATCAATCAGCCCCAGCATTTT. This gives the protein CAWSGSAINQPQHF.

This chain uses TRBV4-1 with TRBJ1-2, with 9 bases fitting TRBD1. The CDR3 is 13 amino acids. Trimming took 6 bases from V and 7 from J; bases not matched to a gene: 6. Germline loops: CDR1 MGHRA, CDR2 YSYEKL. Here the CDR3 DNA reads TGCGCCAGCAGACGAACAGGGGGCGGTGGCTACACCTTC. This encodes CASRRTGGGGYTF.

The chain carries TRBV29-1 and TRBJ2-4; 8 positions match TRBD1. The V gene end was trimmed by 6 bases and the J gene end by 5 bases; junction bases not matched to a gene: 9. Germline CDR1 is SQVTM and CDR2 is ANQGSEA. This CDR3 contains 14 residues. CDR3 DNA sequence: TGCAGCGTCCTCTCCGACAGGGGTGAAAACATTCAGTACTTC. As protein: CSVLSDRGENIQYF. Full variable domain (rest looked up from reference TRBV29-1 and TRBJ2-4): SAVISQKPSRDICQRGTSLTIQCQVDSQVTMMFWYRQQPGQSLTLIATANQGSEATYESGFVIDKFPISRPNLTFSTLTVSNMSPEDSSIYLCSVLSDRGENIQYFGAGTRLSVL.

This clone is a singleton in its sample. V is TRBV9 and J is TRBJ2-1; no definite D call. Germline V gene sequence: CDR1 SGDLS, CDR2 YYNGEE. This CDR3 has 12 residues. Trimming removed 0 bases from V and 6 bases from J, with 4 bases in between. CDR3 DNA: TGTGCCAGCAGCGTAGGGCTCAATGAGCAGTTCTTC. This gives the protein CASSVGLNEQFF.

This clone occurred once. The J gene is TRBJ2-6, the V gene TRBV6-5; perhaps TRBD2 as D (6 bases). This CDR3 is 13 amino acids long. CDR1 is MNHEY, CDR2 SVGAGI, per germline. V was shortened by 6 bases and J by 4 bases, with 7 bases between the two germline ends. In DNA, the CDR3 is TGTGCCAGCAGGGCGGGGGGGGCCAACGTCCTGACTTTC. As protein: CASRAGGANVLTF.

The chain has TRBV29-1 and TRBJ2-4; D remains ambiguous. The CDR3 runs to 12 residues. Germline V CDR1 and CDR2: SQVTM, ANQGSEA. Trimming stripped 1 base from V and 8 bases from J, with 9 bases between. CDR3 sequence: CSVEVQAYIQYF. The CDR3, as DNA: TGCAGCGTTGAAGTTCAAGCGTACATTCAGTACTTC.

The chain combines TRBV2 with TRBJ1-4; 8 nucleotides match TRBD1. V lost 7 bases to trimming and J lost 8 bases; unmatched junction nucleotides: 6. The CDR3 spans 13 residues. Per the germline V gene, CDR1 is SNHLY and CDR2 is FYNNEI. The CDR3, as DNA: TGTGCCAGCAATCCGGGACAGGCGGAAAAACTGTTTTTT. It codes for CASNPGQAEKLFF.